This entry lists 25 T cell receptor beta chains sequenced from one sample in a study of cytomegalovirus exposure and HLA in healthy donors. The PCR was carried out with 60 Vbeta primers and 13 Jbeta primers. TCRdb's table, derived via immunoSEQ multiplex PCR, lists solely in-frame clones and lacks some. The sample contains around 110,000 clones, around a tenth of which appear only once. What was sequenced was PBMCs. The receptors were sampled from a young man in good health and CMV-seronegative.

The V gene is TRBV28, the J gene TRBJ2-3, with TRBD1 as a possible D gene (5 bases). V lost 6 bases, J lost 2 bases, and 15 bases lay in between. This CDR3 spans 15 amino acids. Germline V gives CDR1 MDHEN, CDR2 SYDVKM. CDR3 sequence: CASSPLDKSTDTQYF. The CDR3 coding sequence is TGTGCCAGCAGCCCCCTGGACAAGTCCACAGATACGCAGTATTTT.

This clone showed up just a few times. V is TRBV10-2 and J is TRBJ2-7; perhaps TRBD1 as D (6 bases). Trimming cost V 7 bases and J 3 bases, with 16 bases left between them. The CDR3 has 14 amino acids. Germline V gives CDR1 WSHSY, CDR2 SAAADI. The CDR3 DNA sequence: TGCGCCAGCATTAGGGACACCCCTTACTACGAGCAGTACTTC. This sequence encodes CASIRDTPYYEQYF.

V is TRBV30 and J is TRBJ2-7, with D perhaps TRBD1 (6 bases). Trimming shortened V by 4 bases and J by 5 bases, and 15 bases separated the two germline ends. Germline CDR1 is GTSNPN and CDR2 is SVGIG (reference sequence). CDR3 length: 13 residues. The DNA of the CDR3 is TGTGCCTGGAATAACGACAGGCTCCACGAGCAGTACTTC. It specifies CAWNNDRLHEQYF.

J is TRBJ1-2 and V is TRBV19, with 7 bases matching TRBD1. Looked up from germline, CDR1 is LNHDA and CDR2 is SQIVND (reference sequence). V was pared by 4 bases and J by 6 bases, with 17 bases of the junction left unmatched. The CDR3 covers 17 residues. CDR3 coding DNA: TGTGCCAGTAGTAAAAAAACAGGGGACAATAGATCAAATGGCTACACCTTC. The encoded protein is CASSKKTGDNRSNGYTF.

Comments on this clone: The same CDR3 also results from other DNA sequences found in this sample. This sequence joins TRBV18 and TRBJ2-5; 7 positions agree with TRBD2. The ends lost 3 bases at V and 4 bases at J; junction bases unmatched: 2. The length of the CDR3 is 13 residues. Germline V gene sequence: CDR1 KGHSH, CDR2 LQKENI. The CDR3 is CASSPGGLETQYF. As DNA, the CDR3 is TGTGCCAGCTCACCGGGAGGGCTAGAGACCCAGTACTTC.

This clone showed up just a few times. The CDR3 protein is CASSPGTGVKRAEAFF. The CDR3 nucleotides are TGTGCCAGCAGTCCGGGGACAGGGGTGAAGCGCGCTGAAGCTTTCTTT. This rearrangement joins TRBV27 to TRBJ1-1; 10 bases are a match to TRBD1. J was trimmed by 6 bases and V by 5 bases; bases with no gene match: 12. Germline V gene lookup returns CDR1 MNHEY and CDR2 SMNVEV (reference sequence). CDR3 length equals 16 residues.

With respect to this clone: Other DNA sequences in this specimen translate into the identical CDR3. The CDR3 is CASRLAGGNEQFF. CDR3 nucleotide sequence: TGTGCCAGCCGTCTAGCGGGGGGCAATGAGCAGTTCTTC. The rearrangement uses TRBV27 and TRBJ2-1; TRBD2 matches 11 bases. Unmatched junction bases numbered 3, after V lost 8 bases and J lost 6 bases. Germline values: CDR1 MNHEY, CDR2 SMNVEV (reference sequence). The CDR3 is 13 residues long.

The chain has TRBV7-9 and TRBJ2-5; perhaps TRBD1 as D (8 bases). The CDR3 length is 16 residues. V was shortened by 1 base and J by 6 bases, with 18 bases between the two germline ends. Germline loops: CDR1 SEHNR, CDR2 FQNEAQ (reference sequence). This CDR3 is CASSLGRTGRGKTQYF. CDR3 bases: TGTGCCAGCAGCTTAGGACGGACAGGGAGGGGTAAGACCCAGTACTTC. Using reference TRBV7-9 and TRBJ2-5 for the parts outside the CDR3, the full variable domain is DTGVSQNPRHKITKRGQNVTFRCDPISEHNRLYWYRQTLGQGPEFLTYFQNEAQLEKSRLLSDRFSAERPKGSFSTLEIQRTEQGDSAMYLCASSLGRTGRGKTQYFGPGTRLLVL.

The J gene is TRBJ1-1, the V gene TRBV11-2; D may be TRBD1 (6 bases). The CDR3 loop spans 16 amino acids. Deletions cut 3 bases from V and 2 bases from J, with 16 bases between. Germline assignment: CDR1 SGHAT and CDR2 FQNNGV. CDR3 residues: CASSLRLTGLNTEAFF. CDR3 in DNA: TGTGCCAGCAGCTTGAGACTGACAGGCCTAAACACTGAAGCTTTCTTT.

This clone was found a few times. V is TRBV27 and J is TRBJ2-7, with a weak D call TRBD2 (6 bases). CDR3 size: 15 residues. The V gene lost 0 bases and the J gene lost 5 bases, with 14 bases spanning the gap. Germline V CDR1 and CDR2: MNHEY, SMNVEV (reference sequence). The CDR3 is CASSLSISGPDEQYF. CDR3 DNA sequence: TGTGCCAGCAGTTTATCGATAAGCGGGCCGGACGAGCAGTACTTC.

This sequence joins TRBV15 and TRBJ2-7; tentative D call: TRBD1 (6 bases). V was clipped by 3 bases and J by 2 bases, with 11 bases between them. CDR3 length equals 14 residues. Germline CDR1 LNHNV, CDR2 YYDKDF (reference sequence). Here the CDR3 DNA reads TGTGCCACCAGCAGGAGGACAGCTACCTACGAGCAGTACTTC. It codes for CATSRRTATYEQYF.

This clone was detected many times. Other nucleotide sequences in the sample specify the same CDR3. The V gene is TRBV7-9, the J gene TRBJ2-1; 8 nucleotides line up with TRBD2. V shed 5 bases, J shed 7 bases, and the junction held 1 base outside the gene matches. The V gene's germline CDR1 is SEHNR and CDR2 FQNEAQ (reference sequence). The CDR3 length is 12 residues. The CDR3 DNA reads TGTGCCAGCAGCCCGGGGGGGAATGAGCAGTTCTTC. Amino acid sequence: CASSPGGNEQFF.

This clone was seen only a few times. The chain recombines TRBV6-5 with TRBJ2-3; a weak D match, TRBD2 (6 bases). Germline CDR1 reads MNHEY; CDR2 reads SVGAGI. V lost 0 bases to trimming and J lost 4 bases, with 14 bases between them. The CDR3 contains 16 residues. The CDR3 sequence: CASSYSLTSIADTQYF. In nucleotides, the CDR3 is TGTGCCAGCAGTTACTCGTTGACTAGTATAGCAGATACGCAGTATTTT.

V gene TRBV7-9 combines with J gene TRBJ2-3; the match to TRBD2 covers 7 bases. V was clipped by 5 bases and J by 2 bases; unmatched bases: 7. Germline V CDR1 and CDR2: SEHNR, FQNEAQ (reference sequence). There are 15 residues in the CDR3. CDR3 bases: TGTGCCAGCAGCACCCGACTAGCTTACACAGATACGCAGTATTTT. Encoded protein: CASSTRLAYTDTQYF.

This clone was observed a handful of times. The CDR3 is CASSSGTESNYGYTF. CDR3 sequence (DNA): TGTGCCAGTAGTTCCGGAACAGAATCGAACTATGGCTACACCTTC. The chain recombines TRBV19 with TRBJ1-2; D is unresolved. CDR1 is LNHDA, CDR2 SQIVND, per germline (reference sequence). Trimming stripped 5 bases from V and 2 bases from J, with 15 bases between. This CDR3 spans 15 amino acids.

This chain joins TRBV27 and TRBJ1-1; D may be TRBD1 (6 bases). CDR1 MNHEY and CDR2 SMNVEV come from the germline V gene (reference sequence). Deletions cut 6 bases from V and 1 base from J, with 15 bases between. The CDR3 contains 15 residues. The DNA for the CDR3 is TGTGCCAGCAGCACCTGGACAGTGCGGAACACTGAAGCTTTCTTT. Translation: CASSTWTVRNTEAFF.

This clone was detected a few times. The chain carries TRBV4-1 and TRBJ2-2; D remains unclear. The V end lost 0 bases, the J end lost 2 bases, and 10 bases lay between the germline ends. This CDR3 has 16 amino acids. CDR1 is MGHRA, CDR2 YSYEKL, per germline. The CDR3 loop reads CASSQESQANTGELFF. CDR3 DNA: TGCGCCAGCAGCCAAGAAAGCCAGGCTAACACCGGGGAGCTGTTTTTT.

The genes are TRBV6-4 and TRBJ2-2; a possible D gene is TRBD2 (6 bases). V dropped 3 bases and J dropped 3 bases, with 8 bases sitting between them. CDR3 size: 14 residues. Germline CDR1 reads MRHNA; CDR2 reads SNTAGT. CDR3 nucleotides: TGTGCCAGCAGTGAGGAGGGGCACACCGGGGAGCTGTTTTTT. Translation gives CASSEEGHTGELFF.

This chain uses TRBV9 with TRBJ2-1; TRBD2 agrees at 13 bases. The CDR3 spans 17 residues. With V trimmed by 4 bases and J by 3 bases, 7 bases remained unmatched. The germline CDR1 and CDR2 sequences are SGDLS and YYNGEE. The CDR3 here is CASSQTSGRLLYNEQFF. DNA for the CDR3: TGTGCCAGCAGCCAGACTAGCGGGAGGCTACTCTACAATGAGCAGTTCTTC.

The chain recombines TRBV6-1 with TRBJ1-1, with no clear D. The CDR3 is 13 amino acids. Germline lookup yields CDR1 MNHNS and CDR2 SASEGT. Trimming shortened V by 4 bases and J by 4 bases, and 10 bases separated the two germline ends. The CDR3, as DNA: TGTGCCAGCAGTGCATCCGGGAGCACTGAAGCTTTCTTT. This sequence encodes CASSASGSTEAFF.

The chain joins TRBV7-2 to TRBJ2-1, with TRBD1 matching over 10 bases. Trimming removed 3 bases from V and 7 bases from J; junction bases left unmatched: 6. The length of the CDR3 is 15 residues. Germline lookup yields CDR1 SGHTA and CDR2 FQGNSA. CDR3 bases: TGTGCCAGCAGCTTGCGGGACAGGGGACGGAATGAGCAGTTCTTC. Translation: CASSLRDRGRNEQFF.

The CDR3 coding sequence is TGTGCCAGCAGCAGGGGGTGGGAGTCTGGTGAGCAGTTCTTC. Translating it yields CASSRGWESGEQFF. The chain uses TRBV7-3 and TRBJ2-1; TRBD1 might be the D (6 bases). V shed 5 bases and J shed 9 bases, with 17 bases lying between them. The germline V gene encodes CDR1 SGHTA and CDR2 FQGTGA. The CDR3 is made up of 14 amino acids.

This clone showed up just a few times. V gene TRBV30 combines with J gene TRBJ2-1; D may be TRBD1 (6 bases). Germline assignment: CDR1 GTSNPN and CDR2 SVGIG (reference sequence). Trimming left V 3 bases short and J 3 bases short, with 9 bases between. The CDR3 is made up of 13 amino acids. DNA for the CDR3: TGTGCCTGGAGCCGGGACAACTACAATGAGCAGTTCTTC. It is translated as CAWSRDNYNEQFF. Filled out from reference TRBV30 and TRBJ2-1, the complete variable domain reads SQTIHQWPATLVQPVGSPLSLECTVEGTSNPNLYWYRQAAGRGLQLLFYSVGIGQISSEVPQNLSASRPQDRQFILSSKKLLLSDSGFYLCAWSRDNYNEQFFGPGTRLTVL.

This chain connects TRBV14 to TRBJ1-6, with no clear D. Trimming left V 3 bases short and J 4 bases short, with 16 bases between. CDR1 is SGHDN and CDR2 is FVKESK in the germline V gene. The CDR3 length is 17 residues. The CDR3 protein is CASSQRASPVYNSPLHF. DNA for the CDR3: TGTGCCAGCAGCCAGCGGGCCAGTCCTGTTTATAATTCACCCCTCCACTTT.

This clone was seen a handful of times. The chain joins TRBV7-9 to TRBJ2-1; D perhaps matches TRBD2 (6 bases). This CDR3 is built from 15 residues. Germline assignment: CDR1 SEHNR and CDR2 FQNEAQ (reference sequence). V was trimmed by 5 bases and J by 3 bases, leaving 14 bases between them. CDR3 protein: CASSRRDLGYNEQFF. The CDR3 coding sequence is TGTGCCAGCAGCCGCCGGGACTTAGGCTACAATGAGCAGTTCTTC.